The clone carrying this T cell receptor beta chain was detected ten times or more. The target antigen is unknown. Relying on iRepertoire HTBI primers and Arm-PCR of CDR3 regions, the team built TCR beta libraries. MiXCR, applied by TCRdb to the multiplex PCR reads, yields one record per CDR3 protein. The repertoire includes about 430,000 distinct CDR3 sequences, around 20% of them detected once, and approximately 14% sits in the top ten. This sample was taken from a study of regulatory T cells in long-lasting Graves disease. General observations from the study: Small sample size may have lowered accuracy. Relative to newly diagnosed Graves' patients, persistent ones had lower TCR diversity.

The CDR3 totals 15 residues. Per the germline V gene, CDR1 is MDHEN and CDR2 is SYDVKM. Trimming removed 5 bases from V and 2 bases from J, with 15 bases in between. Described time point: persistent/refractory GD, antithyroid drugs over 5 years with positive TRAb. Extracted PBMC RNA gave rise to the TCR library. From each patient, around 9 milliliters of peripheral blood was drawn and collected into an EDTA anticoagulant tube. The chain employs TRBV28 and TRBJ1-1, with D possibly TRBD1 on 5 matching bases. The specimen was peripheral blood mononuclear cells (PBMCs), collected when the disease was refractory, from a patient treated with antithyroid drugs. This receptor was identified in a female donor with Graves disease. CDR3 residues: CASSTPDRLNTEAFF. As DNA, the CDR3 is TGTGCCAGCAGTACCCCAGACAGACTTAACACTGAAGCTTTCTTT.